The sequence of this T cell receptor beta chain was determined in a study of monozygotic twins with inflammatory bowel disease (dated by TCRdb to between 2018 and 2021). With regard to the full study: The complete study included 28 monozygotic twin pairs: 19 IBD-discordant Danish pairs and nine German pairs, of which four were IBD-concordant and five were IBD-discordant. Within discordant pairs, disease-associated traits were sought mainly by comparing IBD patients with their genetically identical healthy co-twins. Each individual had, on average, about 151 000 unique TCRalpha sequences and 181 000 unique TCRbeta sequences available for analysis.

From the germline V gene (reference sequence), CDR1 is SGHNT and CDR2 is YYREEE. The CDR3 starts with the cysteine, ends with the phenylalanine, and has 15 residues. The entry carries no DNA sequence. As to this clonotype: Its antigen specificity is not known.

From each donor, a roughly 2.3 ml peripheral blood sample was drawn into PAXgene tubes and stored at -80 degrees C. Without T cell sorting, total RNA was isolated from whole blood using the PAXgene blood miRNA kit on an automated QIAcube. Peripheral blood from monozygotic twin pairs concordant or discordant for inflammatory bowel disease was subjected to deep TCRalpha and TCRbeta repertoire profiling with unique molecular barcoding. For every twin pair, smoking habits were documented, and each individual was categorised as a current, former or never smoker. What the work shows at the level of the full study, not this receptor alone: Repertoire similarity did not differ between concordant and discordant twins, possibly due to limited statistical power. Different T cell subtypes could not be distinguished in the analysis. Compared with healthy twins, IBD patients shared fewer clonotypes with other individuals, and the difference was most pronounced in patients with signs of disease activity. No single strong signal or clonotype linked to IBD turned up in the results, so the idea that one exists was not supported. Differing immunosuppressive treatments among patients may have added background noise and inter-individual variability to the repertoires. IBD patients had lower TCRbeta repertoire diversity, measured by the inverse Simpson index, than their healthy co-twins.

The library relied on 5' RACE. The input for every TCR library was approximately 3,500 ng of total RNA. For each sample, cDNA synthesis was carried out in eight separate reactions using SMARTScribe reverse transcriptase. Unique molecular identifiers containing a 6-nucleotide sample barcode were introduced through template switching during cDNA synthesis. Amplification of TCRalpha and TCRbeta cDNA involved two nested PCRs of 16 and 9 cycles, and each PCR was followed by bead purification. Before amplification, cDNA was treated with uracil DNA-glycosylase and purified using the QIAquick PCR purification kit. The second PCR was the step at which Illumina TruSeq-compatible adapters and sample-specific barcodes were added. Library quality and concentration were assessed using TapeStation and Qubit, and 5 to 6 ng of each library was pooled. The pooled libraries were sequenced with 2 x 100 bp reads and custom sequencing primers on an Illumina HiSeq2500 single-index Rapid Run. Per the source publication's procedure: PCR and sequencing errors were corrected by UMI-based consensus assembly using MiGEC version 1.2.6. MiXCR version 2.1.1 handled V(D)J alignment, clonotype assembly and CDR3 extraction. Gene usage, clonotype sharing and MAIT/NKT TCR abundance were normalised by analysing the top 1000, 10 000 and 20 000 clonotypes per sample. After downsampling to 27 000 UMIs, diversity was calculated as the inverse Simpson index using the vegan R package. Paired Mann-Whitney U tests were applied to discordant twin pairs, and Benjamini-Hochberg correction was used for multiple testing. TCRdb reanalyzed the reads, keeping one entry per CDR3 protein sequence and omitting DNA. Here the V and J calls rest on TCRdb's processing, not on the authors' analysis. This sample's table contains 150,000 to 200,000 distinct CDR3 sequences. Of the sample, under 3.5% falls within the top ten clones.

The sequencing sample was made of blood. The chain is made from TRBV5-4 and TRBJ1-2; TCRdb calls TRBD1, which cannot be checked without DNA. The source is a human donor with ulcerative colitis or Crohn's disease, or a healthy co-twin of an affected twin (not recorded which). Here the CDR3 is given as CASSYDLDREDGYTF.